The 26 T cell receptor beta chains listed next were all sequenced from one sample in a study of blood T cell repertoires in COVID-19. Here immunoSEQ multiplex PCR was the method, and the copy in TCRdb shows in-frame clones only, minus some. This table has some 190,000 clones, about 88% appearing once. Sequenced sample: PBMCs or T cells enriched from blood (not recorded which). The receptors were gathered from a woman aged 30 to 39 who had recovered from COVID-19.

The CDR3 loop is CASSWESSSYNEQFF. The CDR3 bases are TGTGCCAGTAGTTGGGAGTCTAGCAGCTACAATGAGCAGTTCTTC. The chain employs TRBV19 and TRBJ2-1, with D perhaps TRBD2 (5 bases). The CDR3 consists of 15 residues. CDR1 is LNHDA, CDR2 SQIVND, per germline (reference sequence). The V end was cut by 5 bases, the J end by 3 bases, with 14 bases between.

The J gene is TRBJ2-7, the V gene TRBV2, with TRBD1 matching 10 bases. J lost 5 bases, V lost 4 bases, and 11 bases had no gene match. Germline V gene data show CDR1 as SNHLY and CDR2 as FYNNEI. There are 16 residues in the CDR3. The DNA for the CDR3 is TGTGCCAGCAGTGTTACCGGGACAGGGGTAGTGGACGAGCAGTACGTC. It translates to CASSVTGTGVVDEQYV.

The chain has TRBV6-5 and TRBJ1-1; no clear D gene. The germline V gene has CDR1 MNHEY and CDR2 SVGAGI. Deletions cut 10 bases from V and 0 bases from J, with 12 bases between. This CDR3 comprises 13 residues. CDR3 DNA sequence: TGTGCCACCTACGGGAGGTTGAACACTGAAGCTTTCTTT. This codes for CATYGRLNTEAFF.

The sample holds a few counts of this clone. The chain links TRBV7-2 to TRBJ1-2; 7 nucleotides match TRBD1. The germline V gene has CDR1 SGHTA and CDR2 FQGNSA. After removal of 2 bases from V and 4 bases from J, the junction contained 7 bases not matched to a gene. This CDR3 region has 15 residues. Here the CDR3 reads CASSLFGQVIYGYTF. Written as DNA, the CDR3 is TGTGCCAGCAGCTTATTCGGACAGGTTATCTATGGCTACACCTTC. Complete variable domain (other parts from reference TRBV7-2 and TRBJ1-2): GAGVSQSPSNKVTEKGKDVELRCDPISGHTALYWYRQSLGQGLEFLIYFQGNSAPDKSGLPSDRFSAERTGGSVSTLTIQRTQQEDSAVYLCASSLFGQVIYGYTFGSGTRLTVV.

J is TRBJ1-3 and V is TRBV3-1 (or the pseudogene TRBV3-2); D possibly corresponds to TRBD1 (6 bases). The CDR3 has 12 residues. V gave up 11 bases and J gave up 0 bases, with 8 bases separating them. Germline CDR1 is LGHDT and CDR2 is YNNKEL (reference sequence). CDR3: CAAQGSGNTIYF. The CDR3 nucleotides are TGTGCCGCACAGGGCTCTGGAAACACCATATATTTT.

This clone was detected once. The chain is built from TRBV7-8 and TRBJ1-2; TRBD1 matches 11 bases. V was pared by 1 base and J by 3 bases, with 1 base of the junction left unmatched. This CDR3 has 15 amino acids. Germline V lookup: CDR1 SGHVS, CDR2 FQNEAQ. CDR3 in amino acids: CASSLVGQGDYGYTF. The DNA for the CDR3 is TGTGCCAGCAGCTTAGTGGGACAGGGGGACTATGGCTACACCTTC. The entire variable domain, with the rest obtained from reference TRBV7-8 and TRBJ1-2, is as follows: GAGVSQSPRYKVAKRGQDVALRCDPISGHVSLFWYQQALGQGPEFLTYFQNEAQLDKSGLPSDRFFAERPEGSVSTLKIQRTQQEDSAVYLCASSLVGQGDYGYTFGSGTRLTVV.

This chain links TRBV15 with TRBJ2-1; 11 bases align to TRBD2. The length of the CDR3 is 16 residues. CDR1 and CDR2 from the germline V gene are LNHNV and YYDKDF (reference sequence). The J segment lost 4 bases and the V segment lost 3 bases, leaving 5 bases of the junction unmatched. CDR3 nucleotides: TGTGCCACCAGCAGCCCCGGGACTAGCGGTTACAATGAGCAGTTCTTC. It is translated as CATSSPGTSGYNEQFF.

This clone was observed once. The chain has TRBV3-1 (or the pseudogene TRBV3-2) and TRBJ2-7; D is possibly TRBD1 (5 bases). The V gene lost 6 bases and the J gene lost 6 bases, with 24 bases spanning the gap. Germline CDR1 is LGHDT and CDR2 is YNNKEL (reference sequence). This CDR3 has 16 residues. The CDR3 is CASRLTLGARICEQYV. CDR3 coding DNA: TGTGCCAGCAGGCTTACCCTTGGGGCGCGGATCTGCGAGCAGTACGTC.

The CDR3 is CASSYSQGNPAGNTIYF. Written as DNA, the CDR3 is TGTGCCAGCAGTTACTCACAGGGAAACCCGGCTGGAAACACCATATATTTT. The genes are TRBV6-2 or TRBV6-3 and TRBJ1-3; tentatively, D is TRBD1 (6 bases). The V end lost 0 bases, the J end lost 2 bases, and 14 bases lay between the germline ends. The CDR3 is 17 residues long. Germline CDR1 MNHEY, CDR2 SVGEGT.

The chain has TRBV21-1 and TRBJ2-3; no check of the table's D call, TRBD2, against the DNA was made. TRBV21-1 is described as a pseudogene. This CDR3 is built from 15 residues. CDR3 DNA: TGTGCCAGCAGCCCTCCTCCCCTAGTTGCAGATACGCAGTATTTT. Translating gives CASSPPPLVADTQYF.

This chain connects TRBV19 to TRBJ2-3; D gene ambiguous. Trimming left V 5 bases short and J 2 bases short, with 14 bases between. In germline, CDR1 is LNHDA, CDR2 SQIVND (reference sequence). CDR3 length: 15 amino acids. CDR3 loop: CASSEAGSYTDTQYF. The CDR3 DNA is TGTGCCAGTAGTGAGGCCGGATCCTACACAGATACGCAGTATTTT. Full variable domain (rest looked up from reference TRBV19 and TRBJ2-3): DGGITQSPKYLFRKEGQNVTLSCEQNLNHDAMYWYRQDPGQGLRLIYYSQIVNDFQKGDIAEGYSVSREKKESFPLTVTSAQKNPTAFYLCASSEAGSYTDTQYFGPGTRLTVL.

This clone was counted a single time. The genes are TRBV18 and TRBJ2-5; D is ambiguous. This CDR3 has 11 residues. Per germline, CDR1 KGHSH and CDR2 LQKENI. The V end was cut by 5 bases, the J end by 3 bases, with 4 bases between. CDR3 DNA: TGTGCCAGCTCAGCAGAAGAGACCCAGTACTTC. The encoded protein is CASSAEETQYF. Combining the CDR3 with reference TRBV18 and TRBJ2-5 gives the whole variable domain NAGVMQNPRHLVRRRGQEARLRCSPMKGHSHVYWYRQLPEEGLKFMVYLQKENIIDESGMPKERFSAEFPKEGPSILRIQQVVRGDSAAYFCASSAEETQYFGPGTRLLVL.

This chain connects TRBV6-1 to TRBJ2-3; D may be TRBD2 (5 bases). V was clipped by 2 bases and J by 0 bases, with 12 bases between them. This CDR3 is built from 16 residues. Germline values: CDR1 MNHNS, CDR2 SASEGT. CDR3 in amino acids: CASSERASGSTDTQYF. The DNA of the CDR3 is TGTGCCAGCAGTGAACGGGCCTCGGGGAGCACAGATACGCAGTATTTT.

The CDR3 sequence is CASSIGSGGEKLFF. CDR3 nucleotides: TGTGCCAGTAGTATCGGGTCAGGGGGGGAAAAACTGTTTTTT. The chain recombines TRBV19 with TRBJ1-4; 7 positions agree with TRBD1. V was clipped by 3 bases and J by 8 bases; unmatched bases: 6. CDR1 is LNHDA, CDR2 SQIVND, per germline (reference sequence). The CDR3 loop spans 14 amino acids.

The chain combines TRBV27 with TRBJ2-3, with TRBD2 matching 9 bases. Germline assignment: CDR1 MNHEY and CDR2 SMNVEV (reference sequence). Trimming took 3 bases from V and 2 from J; bases not matched to a gene: 9. CDR3 length: 17 amino acids. CDR3: CASSFYGASGITDTQYF. The DNA of the CDR3 is TGTGCCAGCAGTTTCTATGGGGCTAGCGGGATCACAGATACGCAGTATTTT.

The CDR3: CASSPIAGYEQYF. DNA of the CDR3: TGTGCCAGCAGCCCCATCGCGGGGTACGAGCAGTACTTC. The chain links TRBV6-5 to TRBJ2-7; D is perhaps TRBD2 (6 bases). This CDR3 is built from 13 residues. Trimming removed 6 bases at V and 4 bases at J, with 13 bases between. Germline CDR1 is MNHEY and CDR2 is SVGAGI.

This sequence joins TRBV28 and TRBJ1-4; TRBD1 is a possible D gene (5 bases). Germline CDR1 reads MDHEN; CDR2 reads SYDVKM. V lost 7 bases, J lost 6 bases, and 18 bases lay in between. The CDR3 loop spans 15 amino acids. CDR3: CASIRGGYGDEKLFF. The CDR3 DNA reads TGTGCCAGCATCCGCGGGGGGTATGGGGATGAAAAACTGTTTTTT.

This clone came up a few times. V is TRBV5-5 and J is TRBJ1-3; the D is unclear. Per the germline V gene, CDR1 is SGHKS and CDR2 is YYEKEE (reference sequence). Trimming left V 4 bases short and J 0 bases short, with 11 bases between. The CDR3 has 15 amino acids. CDR3 residues: CASSRTDNSGNTIYF. The CDR3 DNA sequence: TGTGCCAGCAGCCGGACTGACAACTCTGGAAACACCATATATTTT.

The chain is built from TRBV28 and TRBJ2-4; 7 bases are shared with TRBD1. The CDR3 sequence is 14 residues long. Per the germline V gene, CDR1 is MDHEN and CDR2 is SYDVKM. Germline trimming cut 4 bases from V and 6 bases from J; bases unmatched to any gene: 6. The CDR3 nucleotides are TGTGCCAGCAGTTCGGGGACAGAGGGAAACATTCAGTACTTC. The encoded protein is CASSSGTEGNIQYF.

The V gene is TRBV27, the J gene TRBJ2-3; D gene uncertain. With 4 bases removed from V and 1 base from J, the gap between germline ends came to 9 bases. The CDR3 is 14 residues long. CDR1 is MNHEY, CDR2 SMNVEV, per germline (reference sequence). The CDR3 region has the DNA TGTGCCAGCAGTTATACAGCCGGCACAGATACGCAGTATTTT. Protein product: CASSYTAGTDTQYF.

The J gene is TRBJ1-6, the V gene TRBV3-1 (or the pseudogene TRBV3-2), with a possible D match to TRBD1 (5 bases). The germline gives CDR1 LGHDT, CDR2 YNNKEL (reference sequence). There are 13 residues in the CDR3. V was clipped by 4 bases and J by 9 bases, with 10 bases between them. The CDR3 region has the DNA TGTGCCAGCAGCCTTCAAGGGGCTTCACCCCTCCACTTT. Translating it yields CASSLQGASPLHF.

The chain uses TRBV7-9 and TRBJ1-3; D is undetermined. The ends were cut back, 5 bases at V and 0 bases at J, with 14 bases in the middle. The CDR3 extends over 16 amino acids. Germline CDR1 reads SEHNR; CDR2 reads FQNEAQ (reference sequence). The chain's CDR3 is CASSRSAASSGNTIYF. The CDR3 nucleotides read TGTGCCAGCAGCCGTTCCGCGGCGAGCTCTGGAAACACCATATATTTT.

This chain uses TRBV27 with TRBJ1-1; 7 bases align to TRBD1. Per germline, CDR1 MNHEY and CDR2 SMNVEV (reference sequence). This CDR3 contains 15 residues. With V trimmed by 2 bases and J by 4 bases, 7 bases remained unmatched. The CDR3 DNA reads as TGTGCCAGCAGTTTAAGGACAGGTCCTGGCACTGAAGCTTTCTTT. Translated: CASSLRTGPGTEAFF.

This clone was observed a single time. This rearrangement joins TRBV5-1 to TRBJ1-5, with D hard to call. Germline lookup yields CDR1 SGHRS and CDR2 YFSETQ. The V gene lost 0 bases and the J gene lost 5 bases, with 6 bases spanning the gap. This CDR3 has 13 amino acids. As DNA, the CDR3 is TGCGCCAGCAGCTTGGCGGGTTATCAGCCCCAGCATTTT. This translates into CASSLAGYQPQHF. The full variable domain, rest sourced from reference TRBV5-1 and TRBJ1-5, is KAGVTQTPRYLIKTRGQQVTLSCSPISGHRSVSWYQQTPGQGLQFLFEYFSETQRNKGNFPGRFSGRQFSNSRSEMNVSTLELGDSALYLCASSLAGYQPQHFGDGTRLSIL.

This chain joins TRBV5-4 and TRBJ1-6, with D tentatively TRBD1 (5 bases). V lost 4 bases and J 13 bases, leaving 15 bases between the germline ends. The germline gives CDR1 SGHNT, CDR2 YYREEE (reference sequence). The CDR3 is made up of 13 amino acids. The CDR3 nucleotides read TGTGCCAGCAGCCGAGACAGAGGTGGGCCCCTCCACTTT. It encodes CASSRDRGGPLHF.

The V gene is TRBV5-1, the J gene TRBJ1-2; possibly TRBD1 for D (5 bases). V dropped 7 bases and J dropped 0 bases, with 16 bases sitting between them. This CDR3 contains 15 residues. Germline V CDR1 and CDR2: SGHRS, YFSETQ. The CDR3 spells CASGADRPTNYGYTF. The CDR3 nucleotides read TGCGCCAGCGGGGCCGACAGACCTACTAACTATGGCTACACCTTC.